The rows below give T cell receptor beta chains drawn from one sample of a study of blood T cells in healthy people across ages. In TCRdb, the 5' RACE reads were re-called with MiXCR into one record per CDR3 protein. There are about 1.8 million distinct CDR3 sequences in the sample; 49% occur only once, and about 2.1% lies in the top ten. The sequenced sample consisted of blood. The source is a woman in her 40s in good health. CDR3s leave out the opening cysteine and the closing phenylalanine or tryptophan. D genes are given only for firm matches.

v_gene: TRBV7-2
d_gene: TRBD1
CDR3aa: ASSASGQGYEKLF

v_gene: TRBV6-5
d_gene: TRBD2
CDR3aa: ASSYAGGADTQY

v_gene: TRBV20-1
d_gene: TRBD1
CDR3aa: SAPNRGPTDTQY

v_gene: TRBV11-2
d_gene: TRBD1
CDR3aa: ASSLPGTGRRNTEAF

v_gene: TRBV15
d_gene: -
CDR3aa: ATSRDPVSETQY

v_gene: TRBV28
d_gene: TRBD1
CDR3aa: ASSPRTGTGGGSQETQY

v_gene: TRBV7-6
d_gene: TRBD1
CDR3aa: ASSLGTGMGSGANVLT

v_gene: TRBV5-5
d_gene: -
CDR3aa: ASSQYGSTDTQY

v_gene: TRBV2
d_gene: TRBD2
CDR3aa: ASSEWFSGGSETQY

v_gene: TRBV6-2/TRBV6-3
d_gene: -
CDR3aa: ASSGTATYSPLH

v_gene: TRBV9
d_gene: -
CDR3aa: ASSVGIGATQETQY

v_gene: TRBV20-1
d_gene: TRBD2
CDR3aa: SARAPSGGARY

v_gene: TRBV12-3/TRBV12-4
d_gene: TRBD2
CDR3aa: ASSSSSGGAYNEQF

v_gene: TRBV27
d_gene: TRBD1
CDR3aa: ASSWGQGSSYNEQF

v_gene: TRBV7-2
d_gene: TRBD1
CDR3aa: ASSLALGTGNSPLH

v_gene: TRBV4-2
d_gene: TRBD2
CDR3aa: ASSATSGVYEQY

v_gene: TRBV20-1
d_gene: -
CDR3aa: SANSLGVTTYGYT

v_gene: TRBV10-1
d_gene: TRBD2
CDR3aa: ASSESGLAGEQY

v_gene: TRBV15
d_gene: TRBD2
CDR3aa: ATSKRLAGGLRETQY

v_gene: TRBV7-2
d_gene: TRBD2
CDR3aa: ASSKGLALSRDTQY

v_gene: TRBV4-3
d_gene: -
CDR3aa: ASSQSEGITDTQY

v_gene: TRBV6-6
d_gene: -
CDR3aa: ASVLSNEQY

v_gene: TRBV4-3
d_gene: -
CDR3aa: ASSQDIGAGGSNEQY

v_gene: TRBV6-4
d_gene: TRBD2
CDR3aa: ASSDVAGGTDTQY

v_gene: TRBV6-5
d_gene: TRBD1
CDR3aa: ASSLTSGQVETQY

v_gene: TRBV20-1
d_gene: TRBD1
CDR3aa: SAPTGFSYEQY

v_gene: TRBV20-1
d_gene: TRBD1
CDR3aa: SASRDRGLEQY

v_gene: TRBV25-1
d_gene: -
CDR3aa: ASRDGRRDGYT

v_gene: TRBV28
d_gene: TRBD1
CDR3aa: ASSFQPGGYGNQPQH

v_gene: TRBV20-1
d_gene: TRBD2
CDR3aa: SASELAGGPGNIQY

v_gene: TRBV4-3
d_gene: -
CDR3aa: ASSLIQGENEKLF

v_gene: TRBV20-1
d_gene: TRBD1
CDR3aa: SATLTGDETQY

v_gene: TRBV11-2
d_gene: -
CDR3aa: ASRTSPGTGVEETQY

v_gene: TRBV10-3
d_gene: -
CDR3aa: AISERGWVYEQF

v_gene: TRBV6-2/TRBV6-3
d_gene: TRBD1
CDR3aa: ASTDRGIFYEQY

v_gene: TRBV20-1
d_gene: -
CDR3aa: STSWGTEAF

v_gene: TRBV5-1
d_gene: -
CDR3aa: ASSLGAALNGYT

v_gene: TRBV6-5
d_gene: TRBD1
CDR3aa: ASSYAGQGAGNSPLH

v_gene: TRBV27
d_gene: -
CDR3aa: ASSLDWPRREKLF

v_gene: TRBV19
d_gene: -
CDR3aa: ASSRNGMETQF

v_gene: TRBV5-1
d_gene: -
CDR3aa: ASSLEFTGTFYGYT

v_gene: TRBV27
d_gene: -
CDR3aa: ASSFGGVGQPQH

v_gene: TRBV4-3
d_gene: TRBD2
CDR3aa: ASSQARLADGDTQY

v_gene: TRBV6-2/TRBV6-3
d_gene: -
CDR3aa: ASSYLPMGHTNEQF

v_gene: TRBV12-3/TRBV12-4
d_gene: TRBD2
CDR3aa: ASSKTSGGANEQF

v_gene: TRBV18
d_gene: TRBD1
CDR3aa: ASSLRRDRGSYEQY

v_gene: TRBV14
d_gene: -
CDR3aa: ASSPQTFHEQY

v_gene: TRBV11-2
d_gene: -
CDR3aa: ASSRGPEAF

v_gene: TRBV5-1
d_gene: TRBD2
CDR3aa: ASSRGGSDEQF